This is a list of T cell receptor beta chains from one sample in a study of blood T cell repertoires in COVID-19. TCRdb keeps only in-frame clones here, not all; method: immunoSEQ multiplex PCR. This sample has about 220,000 clones, with around 84% found just once. The sequencing input was peripheral blood. The receptor set was obtained from a man aged 25-40 years with active or convalescent COVID-19. The CDR3 runs from the conserved cysteine through the conserved F or W. A D gene is named only where the DNA matches it firmly. Size values are once, few and many counts, or a class for expanded clones, and some rows have none.

CASSAGTVYNEKLFF,TRBD1,-,TRBV9,15
CASIQGVRNQPQHF,TRBD1,few,TRBV6-5,14
CASSQGQGDGYTF,TRBD1,-,TRBV3-1/TRBV3-2,13
CASSLLGGNYGYTF,-,-,TRBV2,14
CASSRFTTGATDTQYF,-,-,TRBV4-1,16
CASSLWLATSTGGYTF,-,-,TRBV28,16
CATSDRAGTGKNTQYF,TRBD1,-,TRBV24-1,16
CASSPTGANSPLHF,TRBD1,few,TRBV9,14
CASARRGGGYEQYF,-,-,TRBV27,14
CASKSQGQGTEAFF,TRBD1,-,TRBV27,14
CASQDREKSGYTF,TRBD1,-,TRBV2,13
CAWRTSGPRHNEQFF,TRBD2,-,TRBV30,15
CASSMEHSTDTQYF,-,-,TRBV19,14
CASSHGQGTGEQYF,TRBD1,-,TRBV27,14
CASSHRTGGETQYF,TRBD1,-,TRBV3-1/TRBV3-2,14
CASSDQARDRWPQHF,TRBD1,-,TRBV6-1,15
CASRPLAANTGELFF,TRBD2,-,TRBV6-4,15
CATSDISANTYNEQFF,-,-,TRBV24-1,16